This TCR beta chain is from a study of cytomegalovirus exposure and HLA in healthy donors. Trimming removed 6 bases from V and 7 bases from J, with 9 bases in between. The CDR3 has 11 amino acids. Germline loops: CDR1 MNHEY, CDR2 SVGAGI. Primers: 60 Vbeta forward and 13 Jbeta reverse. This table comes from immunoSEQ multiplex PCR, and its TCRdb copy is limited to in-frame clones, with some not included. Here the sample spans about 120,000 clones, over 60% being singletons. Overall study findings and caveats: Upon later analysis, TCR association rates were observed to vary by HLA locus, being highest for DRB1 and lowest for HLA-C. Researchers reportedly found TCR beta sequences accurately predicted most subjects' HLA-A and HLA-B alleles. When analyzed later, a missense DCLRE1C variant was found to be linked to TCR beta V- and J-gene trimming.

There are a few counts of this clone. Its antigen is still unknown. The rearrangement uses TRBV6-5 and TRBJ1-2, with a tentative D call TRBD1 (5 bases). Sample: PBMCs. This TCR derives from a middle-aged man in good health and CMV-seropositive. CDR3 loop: CASSGDSGYTF. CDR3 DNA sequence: TGTGCCAGCAGCGGGGACTCTGGCTACACCTTC.